The 11 T cell receptor beta chains listed next were all sequenced from one sample in a study of T cells after posttransplantation cyclophosphamide. The assay was immunoSEQ multiplex PCR, and TCRdb's table has in-frame clones only and misses some. Observed in the sample are around 2,700 clones, none of them singletons. Cyclophosphamide on days +3 and +4 followed busulfan-fludarabine conditioning and a marrow graft. This specimen was PBMCs, taken after allogeneic stem cell transplant with posttransplant cyclophosphamide. Source of these receptors: a male patient between 60 and 69 years old who received an allogeneic stem cell transplant from a related donor and was CMV-positive. Some T cells may have originated in the graft donor.

By share of the sample, this clone is medium-sized. This chain connects TRBV6-6 to TRBJ2-1; the match to TRBD2 covers 10 bases. Germline values: CDR1 MNHNY, CDR2 SVGAGI (reference sequence). This CDR3 comprises 15 residues. Unmatched junction bases numbered 8, after V lost 7 bases and J lost 5 bases. CDR3 bases: TGTGCCAGCAAATACGGAGCGGGAGGGAACAATGAGCAGTTCTTC. It encodes CASKYGAGGNNEQFF.

This clone is deemed medium-sized. J is TRBJ2-1 and V is TRBV5-1; 13 nucleotides align to TRBD2. This CDR3 contains 18 residues. Per germline, CDR1 SGHRS and CDR2 YFSETQ. The trim removed 4 bases at V and 6 bases at J, leaving 13 bases unmatched. DNA of the CDR3: TGCGCCAGCAGCACTCTCGGGACTAGCGGGATAAGTATCAATGAGCAGTTCTTC. Protein: CASSTLGTSGISINEQFF.

This clone was counted ten times or more. The rearrangement links TRBV11-2 to TRBJ2-1, with 9 nucleotides matching TRBD2. Germline V gene sequence: CDR1 SGHAT, CDR2 FQNNGV. This CDR3 is built from 16 residues. Trimming took 2 bases from V and 8 from J; bases not matched to a gene: 10. CDR3 sequence: CASSLLAAGGSYEQFF. In DNA form, the CDR3 reads TGTGCCAGCAGCTTATTGGCGGCGGGAGGGTCCTATGAGCAGTTCTTC.

This clone was seen only a few times. The junction does not match germline at one end; this may be a read error. The rearrangement joins TRBV7-9 to TRBJ2-2; possibly TRBD1 for D (7 bases). Per the germline V gene, CDR1 is SEHNR and CDR2 is FQNEAQ (reference sequence). CDR3 length: 17 residues. CDR3 protein: CASSLAHRGLSRRGAVF. The CDR3 nucleotides read TGTGCCAGCAGCTTAGCGCATAGGGGGCTAAGTAGGCGGGGAGCTGTTTTT.

In its sample, this clone was seen many times. V usage is TRBV7-2 and J usage is TRBJ1-2; perhaps TRBD1 as D (6 bases). Germline CDR1 and CDR2: SGHTA and FQGNSA. Trimming shortened V by 5 bases and J by 8 bases, and 18 bases separated the two germline ends. The CDR3 has 14 amino acids. As DNA, the CDR3 is TGTGCCAGCAGCGCAAGGATCCTAGGGGGAGGCTACACCTTC. It yields the protein CASSARILGGGYTF.

There are many counts of this clone. The V call is TRBV6-5, the J call TRBJ2-3; 9 bases are shared with TRBD1. V gave up 6 bases and J gave up 6 bases; unmatched junction bases: 7. The CDR3 contains 14 residues. Germline assignment: CDR1 MNHEY and CDR2 SVGAGI. The CDR3 DNA is TGTGCCAGCAGAGAACAGGGGGCTGCGGATACGCAGTATTTT. This gives the protein CASREQGAADTQYF.

This clone was seen repeatedly, ten times or more. CDR3 region: CATSRGTGRETQYF. CDR3 nucleotides: TGTGCCACCAGCAGGGGGACAGGGAGGGAGACCCAGTACTTC. The rearrangement joins TRBV15 to TRBJ2-5; TRBD1 matches at 9 bases. With 3 bases clipped from V and 5 bases from J, the junction kept 4 bases outside the gene matches. CDR1 and CDR2 (germline): LNHNV, YYDKDF (reference sequence). The CDR3 consists of 14 residues.

The table lists this clone with many counts. This sequence joins TRBV27 and TRBJ2-3, with TRBD2 identical over 10 bases. The CDR3 is made up of 15 amino acids. Unmatched junction bases numbered 9, after V lost 5 bases and J lost 7 bases. The V gene's germline CDR1 is MNHEY and CDR2 SMNVEV (reference sequence). This CDR3 reads CASSRSGGASNTQYF. As DNA, the CDR3 is TGTGCCAGCAGTCGAAGCGGGGGGGCCTCGAATACGCAGTATTTT.

This clone was counted ten times or more. V is TRBV9 and J is TRBJ2-1, with 9 nucleotides matching TRBD2. Losses at the gene ends were 3 bases for V and 6 bases for J; bases not matched to a gene: 25. Germline loops: CDR1 SGDLS, CDR2 YYNGEE. The CDR3 has 21 amino acids. This CDR3 reads CASSDRRGGAFAGGRGNEQFF. For the CDR3, the DNA is TGTGCCAGCAGCGACCGGCGTGGGGGCGCGTTTGCGGGAGGGCGAGGCAATGAGCAGTTCTTC.

This clone is categorized as medium-sized. This sequence joins TRBV5-1 and TRBJ1-6; D call uncertain. CDR1 is SGHRS and CDR2 is YFSETQ in the germline V gene. V was shortened by 0 bases and J by 0 bases, with 7 bases between the two germline ends. The CDR3 consists of 16 residues. CDR3 DNA: TGCGCCAGCAGCTTGGAAGGGAGCTCCTATAATTCACCCCTCCACTTT. Its translation: CASSLEGSSYNSPLHF.

This clone was observed many times. The chain recombines TRBV10-3 with TRBJ1-3, with TRBD1 as a possible D gene (5 bases). V gave up 0 bases and J gave up 0 bases, with 12 bases separating them. The CDR3 totals 17 residues. Germline lookup yields CDR1 ENHRY and CDR2 SYGVKD. The CDR3 reads CAISESRGKGSGNTIYF. Written as DNA, the CDR3 is TGTGCCATCAGTGAGTCGCGGGGGAAAGGCTCTGGAAACACCATATATTTT.